A single sample is the source of the 31 T cell receptor beta chains below, sequenced in a study of T cell repertoires in ileal Crohn's disease. Time point described: neoterminal ileum biopsy at postoperative endoscopy, about 6 months after surgery. Some clones are missing from TCRdb's copy, which holds only in-frame ones; the method was immunoSEQ multiplex PCR. The sample yields about 3,400 clones, roughly 80% seen once. Sequenced: ileal tissue. The source is an adult with Crohn's disease.

J is TRBJ1-2 and V is TRBV9, with a possible D match to TRBD1 (6 bases). The ends were cut back, 10 bases at V and 0 bases at J, with 19 bases in the middle. The length of the CDR3 is 15 residues. Germline CDR1 reads SGDLS; CDR2 reads YYNGEE. The chain's CDR3 is CAGGPGDSPNYGYTF. CDR3 bases: TGTGCCGGGGGCCCTGGAGACAGCCCTAACTATGGCTACACCTTC.

The V call is TRBV5-1, the J call TRBJ2-1, with 7 bases aligning to TRBD1. CDR3 length: 13 residues. Germline V gene lookup returns CDR1 SGHRS and CDR2 YFSETQ. Trimming cost V 4 bases and J 6 bases; bases outside gene matches: 4. CDR3: CASSPQGINEQFF. The DNA of the CDR3 is TGCGCCAGCAGCCCACAGGGGATCAATGAGCAGTTCTTC. Variable domain in full (rest from reference TRBV5-1 and TRBJ2-1): KAGVTQTPRYLIKTRGQQVTLSCSPISGHRSVSWYQQTPGQGLQFLFEYFSETQRNKGNFPGRFSGRQFSNSRSEMNVSTLELGDSALYLCASSPQGINEQFFGPGTRLTVL.

This rearrangement joins TRBV6-4 to TRBJ2-3, with 9 bases matching TRBD2. The CDR3 has 15 residues. CDR1 and CDR2 (germline): MRHNA, SNTAGT. V dropped 3 bases and J dropped 2; count of bases not matched to a gene: 3. The CDR3 is CASSEVAGDTDTQYF. The CDR3 DNA reads as TGTGCCAGCAGTGAAGTAGCGGGAGACACAGATACGCAGTATTTT.

The genes are TRBV5-1 and TRBJ2-1, with 9 bases that match TRBD2. CDR1 and CDR2 from the germline V gene are SGHRS and YFSETQ. There are 15 residues in the CDR3. Losses at the gene ends were 3 bases for V and 2 bases for J; bases not matched to a gene: 3. CDR3: CASSSSGDTYNEQFF. The CDR3 nucleotides read TGCGCCAGCAGCTCTAGCGGGGACACCTACAATGAGCAGTTCTTC.

The rearrangement uses TRBV5-1 and TRBJ1-1; D gene ambiguous. With 0 bases removed from V and 5 bases from J, the gap between germline ends came to 8 bases. The CDR3 sequence is 13 residues long. The germline V gene encodes CDR1 SGHRS and CDR2 YFSETQ. The CDR3, as DNA: TGCGCCAGCAGCTTGGGCCCGGGGACTGAAGCTTTCTTT. Translated: CASSLGPGTEAFF.

The chain couples TRBV6-1 to TRBJ2-7; 8 bases align to TRBD1. With 10 bases clipped from V and 5 bases from J, the junction kept 10 bases outside the gene matches. CDR3 length: 13 amino acids. Germline lookup yields CDR1 MNHNS and CDR2 SASEGT. As DNA, the CDR3 is TGTGCCACTCATCCGAGACAGGGGCACGAGCAGTACTTC. This codes for CATHPRQGHEQYF.

The CDR3 DNA is TGTGCCATCAGTGAGATGGACAGGGGATCCTACGAGCAGTACTTC. This gives the protein CAISEMDRGSYEQYF. The rearrangement links TRBV10-3 to TRBJ2-7, with 9 bases identical to TRBD1. Trimming removed 2 bases from V and 1 base from J; junction bases left unmatched: 3. The CDR3 runs 15 residues. Germline loops: CDR1 ENHRY, CDR2 SYGVKD.

The V call is TRBV6-5, the J call TRBJ2-7; 7 bases are a match to TRBD1. V shed 4 bases and J 4 bases; nucleotides not matched to a gene: 7. CDR1 is MNHEY and CDR2 is SVGAGI in the germline V gene. The CDR3 has 14 residues. Here the CDR3 DNA reads TGTGCCAGCAGTTTCCGGGACAGACCATACGAGCAGTACTTC. It specifies CASSFRDRPYEQYF.

This clone has a handful of counts. This chain uses TRBV19 with TRBJ1-5; D uncertain. V lost 5 bases and J 1 base, leaving 15 bases between the germline ends. Germline V gene sequence: CDR1 LNHDA, CDR2 SQIVND (reference sequence). CDR3 length equals 16 residues. The CDR3 coding sequence is TGTGCCAGTAGTCATACCGGGAGATCGAGCAATCAGCCCCAGCATTTT. It encodes CASSHTGRSSNQPQHF.

The chain has TRBV19 and TRBJ2-7; tentative D call: TRBD1 (6 bases). Germline CDR1 reads LNHDA; CDR2 reads SQIVND (reference sequence). The CDR3 loop spans 15 amino acids. Trimming left V 3 bases short and J 4 bases short, with 16 bases between. Here the CDR3 reads CASSIGDQGIYEQYF. The CDR3, as DNA: TGTGCCAGTAGTATTGGTGACCAGGGGATATACGAGCAGTACTTC.

In its sample, this clone was seen once. This chain uses TRBV6-5 with TRBJ1-2; unclear D gene. Looked up from germline, CDR1 is MNHEY and CDR2 is SVGAGI. The CDR3 runs to 15 residues. Trimming cost V 0 bases and J 8 bases, with 16 bases left between them. CDR3 DNA sequence: TGTGCCAGCAGTTACTCGACTAGGGTAGGCTACGGCTACACCTTC. Its translation: CASSYSTRVGYGYTF.

This chain joins TRBV5-1 and TRBJ2-1; 10 bases are shared with TRBD1. The CDR3 is 14 residues long. Trimming removed 5 bases from V and 6 bases from J; junction bases left unmatched: 5. Germline CDR1 is SGHRS and CDR2 is YFSETQ. The CDR3 here is CASSLDRGTNEQFF. CDR3 in DNA: TGCGCCAGCAGTCTGGACAGGGGGACCAATGAGCAGTTCTTC.

V and J are TRBV10-3 and TRBJ2-2; maybe TRBD1 (6 bases). Germline V gene lookup returns CDR1 ENHRY and CDR2 SYGVKD. CDR3 size: 14 residues. V lost 6 bases, J lost 2 bases, and 10 bases lay in between. In DNA, the CDR3 is TGTGCCATCAGAAGGGACACTAACACCGGGGAGCTGTTTTTT. It specifies CAIRRDTNTGELFF.

This clone showed up just a few times. The V call is TRBV5-1, the J call TRBJ1-1; perhaps TRBD1 as D (5 bases). This CDR3 spans 15 amino acids. CDR1 and CDR2 (germline): SGHRS, YFSETQ. Trimming cost V 1 base and J 4 bases, with 14 bases left between them. The CDR3 bases are TGCGCCAGCAGCTTGACCTCGGCAGGGCTCACTGAAGCTTTCTTT. As protein: CASSLTSAGLTEAFF.

This chain uses TRBV30 with TRBJ1-5, with 8 bases that match TRBD1. Germline V gene sequence: CDR1 GTSNPN, CDR2 SVGIG (reference sequence). CDR3 length: 14 residues. V dropped 2 bases and J dropped 5; count of bases not matched to a gene: 5. The CDR3 region has the DNA TGTGCCTGGAGTCCGGACAGGGCTGATCAGCCCCAGCATTTT. Its translation: CAWSPDRADQPQHF. The full variable domain, rest sourced from reference TRBV30 and TRBJ1-5, is SQTIHQWPATLVQPVGSPLSLECTVEGTSNPNLYWYRQAAGRGLQLLFYSVGIGQISSEVPQNLSASRPQDRQFILSSKKLLLSDSGFYLCAWSPDRADQPQHFGDGTRLSIL.

The chain combines TRBV28 with TRBJ2-3, with TRBD1 identical over 10 bases. The germline V gene has CDR1 MDHEN and CDR2 SYDVKM. J gave up 3 bases and V 8 bases, and 8 bases lay outside the gene matches. CDR3 size: 15 residues. CDR3 amino acids: CASGKAGQGTDTQYF. The CDR3 region has the DNA TGTGCCAGCGGAAAGGCGGGACAGGGGACAGATACGCAGTATTTT.

This chain joins TRBV19 and TRBJ1-1; D gene ambiguous. Germline loops: CDR1 LNHDA, CDR2 SQIVND (reference sequence). The ends were cut back, 3 bases at V and 3 bases at J, with 14 bases in the middle. The CDR3 runs 15 residues. CDR3 coding DNA: TGTGCCAGTAGTATTTCCTTGTTCTCGTACACTGAAGCTTTCTTT. This encodes CASSISLFSYTEAFF.

This chain uses TRBV5-6 with TRBJ2-5; 12 bases map to TRBD2. CDR3 size: 15 residues. V lost 5 bases, J lost 1 base, and 3 bases stayed unmatched. The germline V gene encodes CDR1 SGHDT and CDR2 YYEEEE. The CDR3 region has the DNA TGTGCCAGCAGGACTAGCGGGGGCCTCCAAGAGACCCAGTACTTC. It codes for CASRTSGGLQETQYF.

The chain recombines TRBV7-9 with TRBJ2-5; D unresolved. The CDR3 spans 11 residues. Between the trimmed V and J ends, which lost 4 bases and 3 bases, there was a span of 3 bases. CDR1 SEHNR and CDR2 FQNEAQ come from the germline V gene (reference sequence). The CDR3 nucleotides read TGTGCCAGCAGCTCCAAAGAGACCCAGTACTTC. Amino acid sequence: CASSSKETQYF. Together with reference TRBV7-9 and TRBJ2-5, the CDR3 gives the full variable domain: DTGVSQNPRHKITKRGQNVTFRCDPISEHNRLYWYRQTLGQGPEFLTYFQNEAQLEKSRLLSDRFSAERPKGSFSTLEIQRTEQGDSAMYLCASSSKETQYFGPGTRLLVL.

V is TRBV5-1 and J is TRBJ2-5; maybe TRBD2 (5 bases). V was pared by 4 bases and J by 5 bases, with 27 bases between. Germline V gene lookup returns CDR1 SGHRS and CDR2 YFSETQ. The CDR3 has 18 residues. The CDR3 nucleotides read TGCGCCAGCAGCAAATTGGTAGCGAGCGGACGAGCCTGGGAGACCCAGTACTTC. It is translated as CASSKLVASGRAWETQYF.

This chain uses TRBV5-5 with TRBJ1-4; a possible D gene is TRBD1 (6 bases). The CDR3 spans 15 residues. V shed 4 bases and J shed 0 bases, with 10 bases lying between them. CDR1 is SGHKS, CDR2 YYEKEE, per germline (reference sequence). For the CDR3, the DNA is TGTGCCAGCAGCCAATACAGGGCAACTAATGAAAAACTGTTTTTT. Its translation is CASSQYRATNEKLFF.

This sequence joins TRBV6-5 and TRBJ2-1; 10 bases are shared with TRBD1. CDR3 length equals 15 residues. The germline gives CDR1 MNHEY, CDR2 SVGAGI. Trimming removed 4 bases from V and 12 bases from J; junction bases left unmatched: 12. CDR3 in DNA: TGTGCCAGCAGTTCTCCGGGACAGGGGCTTATAGGGCAGTTCTTC. It codes for CASSSPGQGLIGQFF.

This clone was seen a few times. The chain employs TRBV11-2 and TRBJ2-2; TRBD1 matches 9 bases. CDR3 length: 15 amino acids. V lost 5 bases to trimming and J lost 3 bases; unmatched junction nucleotides: 4. Germline V gene data show CDR1 as SGHAT and CDR2 as FQNNGV. CDR3: CASSQDRGYTGELFF. The CDR3 DNA follows: TGTGCCAGCAGCCAGGACAGGGGATACACCGGGGAGCTGTTTTTT.

The chain couples TRBV5-5 to TRBJ2-2; 8 nucleotides align to TRBD2. The V and J ends lost 4 bases and 3 bases, in that order; junction bases with no gene match: 14. Germline loops: CDR1 SGHKS, CDR2 YYEKEE (reference sequence). This CDR3 is built from 18 residues. CDR3 in amino acids: CASSTTGGIGSDTGELFF. DNA for the CDR3: TGTGCCAGCAGCACAACGGGGGGGATCGGATCGGACACCGGGGAGCTGTTTTTT. Looking up the rest from reference TRBV5-5 and TRBJ2-2 gives the full variable domain: DAGVTQSPTHLIKTRGQQVTLRCSPISGHKSVSWYQQVLGQGPQFIFQYYEKEERGRGNFPDRFSARQFPNYSSELNVNALLLGDSALYLCASSTTGGIGSDTGELFFGEGSRLTVL.

The chain carries TRBV28 and TRBJ1-5; 7 bases are shared with TRBD1. Germline values: CDR1 MDHEN, CDR2 SYDVKM. Trimming removed 5 bases from V and 7 bases from J; junction bases left unmatched: 5. CDR3 length equals 13 residues. The CDR3 DNA reads TGTGCCAGCAGTCCAACAGGGGTCCAGCCCCAGCATTTT. As protein: CASSPTGVQPQHF. Looking up the rest from reference TRBV28 and TRBJ1-5 gives the full variable domain: DVKVTQSSRYLVKRTGEKVFLECVQDMDHENMFWYRQDPGLGLRLIYFSYDVKMKEKGDIPEGYSVSREKKERFSLILESASTNQTSMYLCASSPTGVQPQHFGDGTRLSIL.

The sample holds a few counts of this clone. The chain recombines TRBV25-1 with TRBJ1-4; D remains ambiguous. Germline V gene data show CDR1 as MGHDK and CDR2 as SYGVNS. V was pared by 3 bases and J by 4 bases, with 9 bases between. This CDR3 region has 14 residues. DNA of the CDR3: TGTGCCAGCAGTGATTGGGCTTATAATGAAAAACTGTTTTTT. As protein: CASSDWAYNEKLFF.

The V and J genes are TRBV19 and TRBJ1-2, with 7 positions matching TRBD1. CDR1 and CDR2 from the germline V gene are LNHDA and SQIVND (reference sequence). The J segment lost 3 bases and the V segment lost 3 bases, leaving 13 bases of the junction unmatched. This CDR3 spans 17 amino acids. The CDR3 DNA sequence: TGTGCCAGTAGTATTAGGTTCGGAGGGGGCGAGGACTATGGCTACACCTTC. Its protein is CASSIRFGGGEDYGYTF.

J is TRBJ2-7 and V is TRBV19; D might be TRBD2 (6 bases). Between the trimmed V and J ends, which lost 4 bases and 7 bases, there was a span of 11 bases. The V gene's germline CDR1 is LNHDA and CDR2 SQIVND (reference sequence). The CDR3 consists of 12 residues. This CDR3 reads CASSNGAGEQYF. The CDR3 DNA reads as TGTGCCAGTAGTAACGGGGCGGGGGAGCAGTACTTC.

This clone turned up a few times. The junction and the germline gene differ at one end; a read error may be behind it. The chain links TRBV30 to TRBJ2-1; 9 bases agree with TRBD2. Germline V gene data show CDR1 as GTSNPN and CDR2 as SVGIG (reference sequence). This CDR3 has 13 amino acids. CDR3 sequence: CAGRAGGSDEQFF. The CDR3 region has the DNA TGTGCCGGGAGAGCGGGGGGCAGCGATGAGCAGTTCTTC.

This clone appeared once. The chain uses TRBV11-2 and TRBJ1-1; 8 bases agree with TRBD1. The J segment lost 6 bases and the V segment lost 3 bases, leaving 12 bases of the junction unmatched. This CDR3 is built from 16 residues. Germline CDR1 SGHAT, CDR2 FQNNGV. In DNA form, the CDR3 reads TGTGCCAGCAGCTTTCAGGGGGCCCCCCTACGCGCTGAAGCTTTCTTT. It yields the protein CASSFQGAPLRAEAFF. The complete variable domain, with remaining parts taken from reference TRBV11-2 and TRBJ1-1, reads EAGVAQSPRYKIIEKRQSVAFWCNPISGHATLYWYQQILGQGPKLLIQFQNNGVVDDSQLPKDRFSAERLKGVDSTLKIQPAKLEDSAVYLCASSFQGAPLRAEAFFGQGTRLTVV.

This clone was observed a single time. The J gene is TRBJ2-3, the V gene TRBV9; TRBD1 might be the D (6 bases). The CDR3 has 14 amino acids. V lost 1 base and J lost 1, with 7 bases in between. CDR1 is SGDLS, CDR2 YYNGEE, per germline. The CDR3 spells CASSVKGGTDTQYF. DNA for the CDR3: TGTGCCAGCAGCGTAAAGGGGGGCACAGATACGCAGTATTTT.